This TCR beta chain was sequenced for a study of T cell responses to AZD1222 COVID-19 vaccine. Germline values: CDR1 SGHTA, CDR2 FQGNSA. CDR3 length equals 17 residues. V gave up 1 base and J gave up 0 bases, with 13 bases separating them. Clones were read by immunoSEQ multiplex PCR, and TCRdb kept only the in-frame ones, dropping some. The sample includes about 120,000 clones, approximately 88% of them seen just once. Sequencing used peripheral blood, obtained 28 days after the second AZD1222 dose. This chain connects TRBV7-2 to TRBJ1-5; D is unclear. The sequence came from an adult who received the AZD1222 COVID-19 vaccine. The DNA for the CDR3 is TGTGCCAGCAGCTTAGTTGGAGGGAGAAATAGCAATCAGCCCCAGCATTTT. Translation: CASSLVGGRNSNQPQHF.